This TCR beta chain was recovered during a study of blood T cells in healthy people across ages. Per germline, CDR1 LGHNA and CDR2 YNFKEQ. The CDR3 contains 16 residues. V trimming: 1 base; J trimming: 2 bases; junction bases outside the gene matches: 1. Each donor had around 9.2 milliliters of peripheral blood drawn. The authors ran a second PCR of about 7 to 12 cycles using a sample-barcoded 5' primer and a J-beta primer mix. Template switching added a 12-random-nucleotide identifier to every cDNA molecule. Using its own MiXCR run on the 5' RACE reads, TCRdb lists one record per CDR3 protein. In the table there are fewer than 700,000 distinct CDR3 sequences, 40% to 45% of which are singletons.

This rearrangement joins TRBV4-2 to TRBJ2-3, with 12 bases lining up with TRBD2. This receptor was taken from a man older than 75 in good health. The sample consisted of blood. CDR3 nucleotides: TGTGCCAGCAGCCAAGGACTAGCGGGGGCCACAGATACGCAGTATTTT. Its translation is CASSQGLAGATDTQYF.